The source of this T cell receptor (beta chain) is a study of T cells after yellow fever vaccination (dated 2019 in TCRdb). Background on the whole study: The SMART-Seq v4 Ultra Low Input RNA kit was used to prepare libraries from fractions with low cell numbers. To follow T-cell clones before and after primary and booster YFV17D yellow fever vaccination, bulk TCR alpha and beta repertoires were sequenced over time. Two healthy male donors made up the cohort, one aged 18 to 29 years and the other aged 30 to 40 years. Blood samples were taken at several timepoints before and after primary and secondary immunization, and bulk PBMC replicates and cell subsets were isolated. Overall results and qualifications from the work: The secondary T-cell response was weaker than the primary response but faster, peaking on day 5 instead of day 15. Most clones expanded after primary vaccination (almost 97% of CD4 and roughly 88% of CD8) were re-detected after the booster, suggesting that broad memory maintenance occurred. Computational filtering was needed because FACS-sorted repertoires could contain abundant contaminating clonotypes from the bulk population. Because the study included only a couple of donors, the extent to which the findings can be generalized is limited. A small share of clonotypes occurred in both CD4 and CD8 compartments, likely arising from convergent recombination.

The sample's treatment or condition label is to be understood as: live attenuated yellow fever vaccine strain. PBMCs were isolated from peripheral blood using a standard Ficoll-Paque protocol. Dynabeads CD4 and CD8 positive selection kits were used to isolate CD4 and CD8 T-cell fractions. TriZol was used to extract RNA from bulk PBMCs, CD4 and CD8 fractions, and dextramer-positive and dextramer-negative fractions. Comments on this clonotype: Its antigen is still unknown. Base quality data are lacking; no much larger clone is found one base away.

TCRdb records Illumina NovaSeq 6000 as the sequencer. TCR cDNA was synthesized by 5'RACE template switching, which introduced a universal primer site and unique molecular identifiers. Priming of cDNA synthesis was performed from both the TCR alpha and TCR beta constant segments. Libraries were amplified in two PCR steps, with sample barcodes and sequencing adapters added in the second step. Sequencing of libraries was done on Illumina HiSeq 2500 (2x100 bp) or NovaSeq (2x150 bp). Processing in the source paper ran as follows. MIGEC was used to demultiplex reads and collapse the reads into UMI consensus sequences, and MiXCR was used for V(D)J alignment. Clonotypes responding to the vaccine were identified with edgeR on replicate PBMC samples, with the criteria of FDR below 0.01 and a log2 fold change above 5 up to day 15. CD4 or CD8 identity was assigned to each bulk clonotype according to whether the clonotype was present at higher abundance in the sequenced CD4 repertoire or the sequenced CD8 repertoire. TCRdb's own reprocessing of the public reads used fastp at Q25 and MiXCR and kept productive beta chains. Entries that share a CDR3 protein sequence are merged under the most common genes and DNA. The V and J calls were determined by TCRdb, not by the authors. This sample lists some 320,000 distinct CDR3 sequences; 7.5% to 9% were detected once. The leading ten clones occupy 3% to 3.5% of the sample.

The CDR3 measures 15 amino acids from cysteine to phenylalanine. Kept here is only the CDR3 DNA, which spans 45 bases and is read in frame from base 1. From the germline V gene, CDR1 is SNHLY and CDR2 is FYNNEI. At the junction V is shortened by 0 bases and J by 8 bases, with 16 bases in between. The source material was CD4+ T cells sorted from PBMCs, sampled 5 days after the yellow fever booster vaccination. The chain is assembled from TRBV2 and TRBJ1-2; the D gene lacks a confident call. The receptor was derived from a man in his late teens or twenties who received the YFV17D yellow fever vaccine. DNA sequence: TGTGCCAGCAGTGAAGCGCAGGCGAGTTACCTAGGCTACACCTTC. Its product reads: CASSEAQASYLGYTF.